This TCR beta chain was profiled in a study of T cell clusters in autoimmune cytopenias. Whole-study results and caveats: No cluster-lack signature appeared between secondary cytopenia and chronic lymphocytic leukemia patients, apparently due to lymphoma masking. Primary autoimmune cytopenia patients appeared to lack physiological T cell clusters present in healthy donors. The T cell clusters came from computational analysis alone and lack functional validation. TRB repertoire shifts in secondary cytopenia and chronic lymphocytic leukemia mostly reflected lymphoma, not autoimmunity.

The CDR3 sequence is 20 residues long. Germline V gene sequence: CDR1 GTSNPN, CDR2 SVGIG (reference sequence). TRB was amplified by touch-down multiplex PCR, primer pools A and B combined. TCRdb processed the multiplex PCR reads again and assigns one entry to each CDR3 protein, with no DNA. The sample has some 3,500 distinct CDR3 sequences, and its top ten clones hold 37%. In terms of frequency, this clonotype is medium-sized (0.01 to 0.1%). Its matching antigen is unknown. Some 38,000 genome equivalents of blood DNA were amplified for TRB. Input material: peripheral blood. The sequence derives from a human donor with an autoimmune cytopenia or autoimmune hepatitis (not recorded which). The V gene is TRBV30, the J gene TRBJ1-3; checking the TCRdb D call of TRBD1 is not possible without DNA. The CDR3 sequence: CAWSTRLWRGELRAGNTIYF.